The T cell receptor (beta chain) described here comes from a study of shared clonotypes between healthy human individuals. Repertoires were generated with immunoSEQ multiplex PCR, while TCRdb's copy carries only in-frame clones and drops some. The sample records about 1.5 million clones, about 98% being singletons. The CDR3 contains 17 residues. V gave up 0 bases and J gave up 0 bases; unmatched junction bases: 8. CDR1 and CDR2 (germline): ENHRY, SYGVKD. The TCR sequence derives from a man aged 25-40 years in good health. V and J are TRBV10-3 and TRBJ2-7, with TRBD2 matching 7 bases. Sequenced input: naive CD4+ T cells sorted from blood. Documented subset: CD45RA+ positively selected. The CDR3 loop is CAISESLGGQISYEQYF. DNA of the CDR3: TGTGCCATCAGTGAGTCGTTGGGAGGGCAGATCTCCTACGAGCAGTACTTC.